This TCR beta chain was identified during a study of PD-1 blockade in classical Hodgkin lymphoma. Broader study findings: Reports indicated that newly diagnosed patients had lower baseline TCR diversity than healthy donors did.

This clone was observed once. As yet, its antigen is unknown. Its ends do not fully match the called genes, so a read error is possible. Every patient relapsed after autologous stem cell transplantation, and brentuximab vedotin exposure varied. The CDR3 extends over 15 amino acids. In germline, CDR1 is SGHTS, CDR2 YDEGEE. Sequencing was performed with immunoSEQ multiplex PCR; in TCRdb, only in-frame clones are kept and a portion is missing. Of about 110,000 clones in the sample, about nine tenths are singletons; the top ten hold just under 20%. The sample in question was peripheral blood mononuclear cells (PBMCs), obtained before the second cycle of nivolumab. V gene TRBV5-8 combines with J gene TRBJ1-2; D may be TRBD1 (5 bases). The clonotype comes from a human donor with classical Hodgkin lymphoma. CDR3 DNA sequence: TGCGCCAGCAGCCCCAACCGGGACGGATTCTATGGCTACACCTTC. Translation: CASSPNRDGFYGYTF.